A selection of T cell receptor beta chains follows, all from one sample in a study of cytomegalovirus exposure and HLA in healthy donors. The assay was immunoSEQ multiplex PCR, and TCRdb's table has in-frame clones only and misses some. This table holds roughly 200,000 clones. Sequencing used PBMCs. The receptors here all came from a girl aged 2 to 9 in good health and CMV-seropositive. The CDR3 runs from the conserved cysteine through the conserved F or W. A D gene is named only where the DNA matches it firmly.

j_call d_call v_call cdr3_length cdr3_nt cdr3_aa
TRBJ2-7 TRBD2 TRBV11-1 16 TGTGCCAGCAGCTCCAAGGGACTAGCGGGAGCCTACGAGCAGTACTTC CASSSKGLAGAYEQYF
TRBJ2-3 NA TRBV29-1 14 TGCAGCGTTGAATCGGAGCGGGGCACAGATACGCAGTATTTT CSVESERGTDTQYF
TRBJ1-1 NA TRBV15 15 TGTGCCACCAGCAGAGAAATCGGGAAGAACACTGAAGCTTTCTTT CATSREIGKNTEAFF
TRBJ2-2 NA TRBV30 13 TGTGCCTGGAGTATGTCTAACACCGGGGAGCTGTTTTTT CAWSMSNTGELFF
TRBJ2-7 TRBD1 TRBV4-2 15 TGTGCCAGCAGCCAAGAGGGGAGACAGGGCGGGTGGCAGTACTTC CASSQEGRQGGWQYF
TRBJ1-1 NA TRBV6-1 14 TGTGCCAGCAGTGAATCGGGGGGGGACACTGAAGCTTTCTTT CASSESGGDTEAFF
TRBJ2-1 NA TRBV7-8 14 TGTGCCAGCAGCACGGTAGGGGGTACCAATGAGCAGTTCTTC CASSTVGGTNEQFF
TRBJ2-3 NA TRBV7-9 13 TGTGCCAGCAGCAGGCAACGGGGGGATACGCAGTATTTT CASSRQRGDTQYF
TRBJ2-3 NA TRBV11-3 12 TGTGCCAGCAGCTTAGACGGGGATACGCAGTATTTT CASSLDGDTQYF
TRBJ1-3 NA TRBV7-6 18 TGTGCCAGCAGCTTAGCGTCGGTCAACGCCGGCTCTGGAAACACCATATATTTT CASSLASVNAGSGNTIYF
TRBJ2-7 TRBD2 TRBV10-3 13 TGTGCCATCAGTCCCCTAGCGGGGTACGAGCAGTACTTC CAISPLAGYEQYF
TRBJ2-3 NA TRBV5-6 12 TGTGCCAGCAGCTACTTCACAGATACGCAGTATTTT CASSYFTDTQYF
TRBJ1-1 TRBD1 TRBV28 13 TGTGCCAGCAGTTCGACAGGGGGCTGGAGGGCTTTCTTT CASSSTGGWRAFF
TRBJ1-2 TRBD1 TRBV28 17 TGTGCCAGCAGTTTCCACCTAGAGGGGGCCCCCTCTTATGGCTACACCTTC CASSFHLEGAPSYGYTF
TRBJ1-2 NA TRBV10-3 13 TGTGCCATCACAGAGGGTACCCTTTTTGGCTACACCTTC CAITEGTLFGYTF
TRBJ1-5 NA TRBV7-2 16 TGTGCCAGCAGCTTAGCCGGACAGTATAGCAATCAGCCCCAGCATTTT CASSLAGQYSNQPQHF
TRBJ1-2 TRBD1 TRBV6-5 15 TGTGCCAGCAGCGGGACAGGGGAACGGGACTATGGCTACACCTTC CASSGTGERDYGYTF
TRBJ1-1 NA TRBV2 11 TGTGCCAGCGCGCTGAGAAGCGAAGCTTTCTTT CASALRSEAFF
TRBJ2-7 TRBD1 TRBV5-5 16 TGTGCCAGCAACTCTCCCGGGACAGGGAACTCCTACGAGCAGTACTTC CASNSPGTGNSYEQYF
TRBJ1-6 TRBD1 TRBV11-2 14 TGTGCCAGCAGCTTACAGGGGGTTAATTCACCCCTCCACTTT CASSLQGVNSPLHF
TRBJ1-1 NA TRBV19 14 TGTGCCAGTAGTCCGGGGGGTTCGAACACTGAAGCTTTCTTT CASSPGGSNTEAFF
TRBJ2-3 TRBD2 TRBV4-1 18 TGCGCCAGCAGCCAAGATCCGACTAGCGGGAGGATTACAGATACGCAGTATTTT CASSQDPTSGRITDTQYF
TRBJ2-5 TRBD2 TRBV11-1 15 TGTGCCAGCAGCTTTAGCCGGGAGGTTGGAGAGACCCAGTACTTC CASSFSREVGETQYF
TRBJ1-2 NA TRBV2 13 TGTGCCAGCACTACTCCGGGACAATATGGCTACACCTTC CASTTPGQYGYTF
TRBJ2-1 TRBD2 TRBV5-1 13 TGCGCCAGCAGACTAGCGGGGGACAATGAGCAGTTCTTC CASRLAGDNEQFF
TRBJ2-1 NA TRBV5-1 14 TGCGCCAGCAGCGATACGCAGGGATACAATGAGCAGTTCTTC CASSDTQGYNEQFF
TRBJ2-1 NA TRBV6-5 13 TGTGCCAGCAGTCAGAGACAGTACAATGAGCAGTTCTTC CASSQRQYNEQFF
TRBJ2-4 NA TRBV19 16 TGTGCCAGTAGTATTGATGGGGGGATAGCCAAAAACATTCAGTACTTC CASSIDGGIAKNIQYF
TRBJ1-5 TRBD1 TRBV10-3 13 TGTGCCATAGGGACAGGGAGCAATCAGCCCCAGCATTTT CAIGTGSNQPQHF
TRBJ1-1 NA TRBV27 14 TGTGCCAGCAGTTCGGCCCTTGGGCCCTTTGAAGCTTTCTTT CASSSALGPFEAFF
TRBJ2-6 NA TRBV5-4 15 TGTGCCAGCAGCGCCCTGCTGAGGGAGGCCAACGTCCTGACTTTC CASSALLREANVLTF
TRBJ2-7 NA TRBV5-1 17 TGCGCCAGCAGCTTGGCGTCCCTTGGAAGGAGCTCCTACGAGCAGTACTTC CASSLASLGRSSYEQYF
TRBJ1-1 TRBD1 TRBV2 15 TGTGCCAGCAGGCCCCACAGGGGTGTAGACACTGAAGCTTTCTTT CASRPHRGVDTEAFF
TRBJ2-7 NA TRBV15 15 TGTGCCACCAGCAGAGAGTCCGGGACACCTTACGAGCAGTACTTC CATSRESGTPYEQYF
TRBJ2-3 TRBD2 TRBV29-1 13 TGCAGCCTTATAGCGGGACGGTCAGATACGCAGTATTTT CSLIAGRSDTQYF
TRBJ1-2 NA TRBV7-9 15 TGTGCCAGCAGCCCCACCGGAGGGGACTTGAGAGGCTACACCTTC CASSPTGGDLRGYTF
TRBJ1-2 TRBD1 TRBV2 14 TGTGCCAGCACTACGGGACAGGGGTTGTGGGGCTACACCTTC CASTTGQGLWGYTF
TRBJ1-1 TRBD1 TRBV29-1 16 TGCAGCGTTGAAGGCAGGGGGCCAAGCACCAGCACTGAAGCTTTCTTT CSVEGRGPSTSTEAFF
TRBJ1-1 TRBD1 TRBV6-5 14 TGTGCCAGCAGTTATTCAGGGGGTCACACTGAAGCTTTCTTT CASSYSGGHTEAFF
TRBJ1-6 NA TRBV27 15 TGTGCCAGCAACTTTCAACCCAGGGCTTATTCACCCCTCCACTTT CASNFQPRAYSPLHF
TRBJ1-1 NA TRBV10-3 15 TGTGCCATCAGTTTTGAGGACAGCCCGAACACTGAAGCTTTCTTT CAISFEDSPNTEAFF
TRBJ2-6 NA TRBV6-5 14 TGTGCCAGCAGTACTACCTCTGGGGCCAACGTCCTGACTTTC CASSTTSGANVLTF